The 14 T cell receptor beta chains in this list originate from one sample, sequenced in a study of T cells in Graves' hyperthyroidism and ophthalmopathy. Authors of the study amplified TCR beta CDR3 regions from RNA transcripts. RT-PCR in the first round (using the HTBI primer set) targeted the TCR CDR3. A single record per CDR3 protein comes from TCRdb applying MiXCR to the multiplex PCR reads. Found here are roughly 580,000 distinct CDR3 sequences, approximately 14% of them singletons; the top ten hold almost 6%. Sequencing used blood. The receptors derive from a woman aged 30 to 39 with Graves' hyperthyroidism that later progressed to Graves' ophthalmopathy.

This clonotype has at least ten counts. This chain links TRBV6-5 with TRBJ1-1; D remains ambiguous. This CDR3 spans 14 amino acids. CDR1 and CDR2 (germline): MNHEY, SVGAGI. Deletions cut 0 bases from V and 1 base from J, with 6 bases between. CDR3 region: CASSYSSSNTEAFF. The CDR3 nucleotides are TGTGCCAGCAGTTACTCTAGTTCGAACACTGAAGCTTTCTTT.

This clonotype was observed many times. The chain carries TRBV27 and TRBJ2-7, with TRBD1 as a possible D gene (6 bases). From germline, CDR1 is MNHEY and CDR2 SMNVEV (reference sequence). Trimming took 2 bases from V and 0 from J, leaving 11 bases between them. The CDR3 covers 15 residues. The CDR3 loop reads CASSLKMDSSYEQYF. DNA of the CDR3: TGTGCCAGCAGTTTAAAGATGGACAGCTCCTACGAGCAGTACTTC.

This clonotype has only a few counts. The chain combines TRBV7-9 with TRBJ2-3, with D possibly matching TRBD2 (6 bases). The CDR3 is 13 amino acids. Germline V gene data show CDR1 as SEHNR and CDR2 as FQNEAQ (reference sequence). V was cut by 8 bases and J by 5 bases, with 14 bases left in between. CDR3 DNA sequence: TGTGCCAGCGTAGGAGGGCCGGGAGATACGCAGTATTTT. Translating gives CASVGGPGDTQYF.

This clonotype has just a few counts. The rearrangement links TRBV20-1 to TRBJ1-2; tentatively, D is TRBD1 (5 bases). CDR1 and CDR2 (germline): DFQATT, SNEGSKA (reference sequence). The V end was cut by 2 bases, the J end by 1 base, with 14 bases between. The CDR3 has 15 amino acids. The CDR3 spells CSARHSGGNNYGYTF. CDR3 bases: TGCAGTGCTAGACATTCCGGGGGGAATAACTATGGCTACACCTTC.

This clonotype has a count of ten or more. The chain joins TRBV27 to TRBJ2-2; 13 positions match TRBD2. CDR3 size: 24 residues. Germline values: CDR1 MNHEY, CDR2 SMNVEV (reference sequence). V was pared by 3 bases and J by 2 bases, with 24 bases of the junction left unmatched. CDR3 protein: CASSFIAETGTSGTPGLNTGELFF. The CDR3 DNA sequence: TGTGCCAGCAGTTTTATTGCTGAAACCGGGACTAGCGGGACCCCGGGGCTTAACACCGGGGAGCTGTTTTTT.

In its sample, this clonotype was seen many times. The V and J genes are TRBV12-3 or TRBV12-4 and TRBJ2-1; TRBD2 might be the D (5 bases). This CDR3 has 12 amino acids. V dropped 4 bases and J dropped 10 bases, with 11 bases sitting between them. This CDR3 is CASSYWPGEQFF. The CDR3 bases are TGTGCCAGCAGTTACTGGCCGGGAGAGCAGTTCTTC.

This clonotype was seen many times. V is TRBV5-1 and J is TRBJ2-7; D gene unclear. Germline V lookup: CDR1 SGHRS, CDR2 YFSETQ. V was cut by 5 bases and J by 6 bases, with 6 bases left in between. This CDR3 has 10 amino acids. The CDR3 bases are TGCGCCAGCAGAGCGAGCGAGCAGTACTTC. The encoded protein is CASRASEQYF.

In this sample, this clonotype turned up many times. CDR3 residues: CASNVTGGIGTGELFF. The CDR3 nucleotides are TGTGCCAGCAATGTGACAGGGGGTATAGGCACCGGGGAGCTGTTTTTT. The chain combines TRBV27 with TRBJ2-2; TRBD1 agrees at 9 bases. Germline CDR1 reads MNHEY; CDR2 reads SMNVEV (reference sequence). The CDR3 is 16 residues long. After removal of 7 bases from V and 4 bases from J, the junction contained 10 bases not matched to a gene.

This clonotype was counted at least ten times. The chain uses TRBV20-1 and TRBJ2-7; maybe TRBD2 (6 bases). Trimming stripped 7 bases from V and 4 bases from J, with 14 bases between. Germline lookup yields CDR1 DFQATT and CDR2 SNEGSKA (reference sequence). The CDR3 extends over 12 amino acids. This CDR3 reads CSVGGSGYEQYF. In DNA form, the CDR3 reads TGCAGTGTCGGAGGGAGCGGGTACGAGCAGTACTTC.

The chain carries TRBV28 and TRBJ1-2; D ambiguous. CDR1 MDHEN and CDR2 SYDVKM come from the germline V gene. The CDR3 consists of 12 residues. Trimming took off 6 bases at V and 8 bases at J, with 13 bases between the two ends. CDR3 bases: TGTGCCAGCAGGAGGGTTGCGGGCGGCTACACCTTC. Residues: CASRRVAGGYTF.

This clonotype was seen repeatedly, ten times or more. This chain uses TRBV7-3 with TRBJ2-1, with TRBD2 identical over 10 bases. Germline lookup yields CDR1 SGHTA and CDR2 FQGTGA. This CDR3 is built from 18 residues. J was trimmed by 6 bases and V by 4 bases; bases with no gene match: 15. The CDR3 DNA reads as TGTGCCAGCAGCTCCTACTCGCTAGCGGGGGAGAGGGGCAATGAGCAGTTCTTC. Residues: CASSSYSLAGERGNEQFF.

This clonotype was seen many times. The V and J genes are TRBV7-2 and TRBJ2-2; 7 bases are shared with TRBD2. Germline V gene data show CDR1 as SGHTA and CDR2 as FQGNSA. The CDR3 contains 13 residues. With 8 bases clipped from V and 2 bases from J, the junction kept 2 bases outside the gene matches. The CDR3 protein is CASQAGNTGELFF. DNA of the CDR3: TGTGCCAGCCAAGCGGGAAACACCGGGGAGCTGTTTTTT.

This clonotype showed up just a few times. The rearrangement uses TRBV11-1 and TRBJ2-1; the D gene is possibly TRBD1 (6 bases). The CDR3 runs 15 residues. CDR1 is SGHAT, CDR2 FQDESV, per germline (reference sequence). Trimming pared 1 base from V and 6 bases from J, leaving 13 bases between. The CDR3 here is CASSLEPGARNEQFF. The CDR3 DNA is TGTGCCAGCAGCTTAGAACCAGGGGCTCGCAATGAGCAGTTCTTC. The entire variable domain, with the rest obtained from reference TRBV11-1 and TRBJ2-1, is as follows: EAEVAQSPRYKITEKSQAVAFWCDPISGHATLYWYRQILGQGPELLVQFQDESVVDDSQLPKDRFSAERLKGVDSTLKIQPAELGDSAMYLCASSLEPGARNEQFFGPGTRLTVL.

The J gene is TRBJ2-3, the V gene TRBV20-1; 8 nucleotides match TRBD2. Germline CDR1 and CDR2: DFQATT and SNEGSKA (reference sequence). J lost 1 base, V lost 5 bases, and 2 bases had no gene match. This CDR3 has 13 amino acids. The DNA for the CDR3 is TGCAGTGCTTATAGCGGGGGCACAGATACGCAGTATTTT. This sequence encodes CSAYSGGTDTQYF.